This T cell receptor (beta chain) was documented in a study of cytomegalovirus exposure and HLA in healthy donors. Study-level information: The early release's HLA-typed donors yielded 65 million to 85 million unique TCRs. Among the 398 genotyped donors, just over 80% were placed in the Caucasian-associated ancestry cluster.

The V gene end was trimmed by 3 bases and the J gene end by 7 bases; junction bases not matched to a gene: 6. CDR1 is WSHSY and CDR2 is SAAADI in the germline V gene. The CDR3 runs 15 residues. With 60 Vbeta and 13 Jbeta primers, the PCR was carried out. Sequencing used immunoSEQ multiplex PCR; TCRdb keeps in-frame clones, though not all of them. The data show about 160,000 clones, less than 80% seen once. Findings and caveats of the study: Most TCR sequences were uncommon, yet certain public TCRs appeared in many donors.

As to this clone: The antigen is unknown.

Sequencing was performed on PBMCs. V is TRBV10-2 and J is TRBJ1-5, with 10 bases matching TRBD1. This TCR derives from a man in his forties in good health and CMV-seronegative. CDR3 sequence (DNA): TGCGCCAGCAGTGAATCCGGACAGGGGGACCAGCCCCAGCATTTT. Translating gives CASSESGQGDQPQHF.